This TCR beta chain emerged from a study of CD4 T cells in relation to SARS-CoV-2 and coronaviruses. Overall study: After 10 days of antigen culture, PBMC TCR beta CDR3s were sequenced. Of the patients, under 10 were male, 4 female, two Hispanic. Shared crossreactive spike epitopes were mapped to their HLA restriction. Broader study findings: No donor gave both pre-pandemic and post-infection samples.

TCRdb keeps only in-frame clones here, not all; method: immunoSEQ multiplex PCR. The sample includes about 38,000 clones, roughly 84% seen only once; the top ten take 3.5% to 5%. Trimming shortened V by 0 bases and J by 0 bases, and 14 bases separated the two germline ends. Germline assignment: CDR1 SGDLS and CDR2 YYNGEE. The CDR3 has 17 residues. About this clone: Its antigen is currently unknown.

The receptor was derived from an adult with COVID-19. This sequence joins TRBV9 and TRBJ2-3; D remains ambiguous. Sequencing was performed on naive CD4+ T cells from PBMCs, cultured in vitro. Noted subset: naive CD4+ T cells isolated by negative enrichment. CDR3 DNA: TGTGCCAGCAGCGTAGAACCGACCGACATTAGCACAGATACGCAGTATTTT. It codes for CASSVEPTDISTDTQYF. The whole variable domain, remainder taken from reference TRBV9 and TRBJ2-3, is DSGVTQTPKHLITATGQRVTLRCSPRSGDLSVYWYQQSLDQGLQFLIQYYNGEERAKGNILERFSAQQFPDLHSELNLSSLELGDSALYFCASSVEPTDISTDTQYFGPGTRLTVL.